Listed here are 25 T cell receptor beta chains from one sample, sequenced in a study of cytomegalovirus exposure and HLA in healthy donors. PCR used 60 Vbeta primers and 13 Jbeta primers. Assay: immunoSEQ multiplex PCR; the TCRdb copy retains only in-frame clones and omits some. The sample gives more than 85,000 clones, around 81% of which show up once; roughly 2.2% is in the top ten. Sequenced: PBMCs. The receptors shown here come from a woman between 25 and 40 years old in good health and CMV-seronegative.

The CDR3 is CAGDSGTRFNGELFF. The DNA of the CDR3 is TGTGCCGGGGACTCCGGAACTAGGTTTAACGGGGAGCTGTTTTTT. This sequence joins TRBV2 and TRBJ2-2; tentatively, D is TRBD2 (6 bases). Germline-derived CDR1 and CDR2 are SNHLY and FYNNEI. Trimming took off 11 bases at V and 7 bases at J, with 23 bases between the two ends. The CDR3 is 15 residues long.

This clone was counted between two and nine times. CDR3 nucleotides: TGTGCCAGCAGCTTAGCGGGACTTAACAATGAGCAGTTCTTC. It translates to CASSLAGLNNEQFF. The chain links TRBV7-2 to TRBJ2-1, with D possibly matching TRBD2 (6 bases). V was clipped by 0 bases and J by 5 bases, with 8 bases between them. This CDR3 comprises 14 residues. CDR1 and CDR2 (germline): SGHTA, FQGNSA.

The chain combines TRBV7-6 with TRBJ2-5; 12 nucleotides line up with TRBD2. With the DNA end fitting TRBJ2-7 better, the J assignment may be wrong. This CDR3 region has 15 residues. Germline V gene sequence: CDR1 SGHVS, CDR2 FNYEAQ. CDR3 sequence reads: CASSSETSGRYEQYF. In DNA, the CDR3 is TGTGCCAGCAGCTCAGAGACTAGCGGGAGATACGAGCAGTACTTC.

This chain uses TRBV19 with TRBJ2-5, with 10 bases that match TRBD1. This CDR3 contains 14 residues. Trimming took 1 base from V and 4 from J; bases not matched to a gene: 0. CDR1 is LNHDA and CDR2 is SQIVND in the germline V gene (reference sequence). Here the CDR3 DNA reads TGTGCCAGTAGTATAGGACAGGGGGCAGAGACCCAGTACTTC. Amino acids: CASSIGQGAETQYF.

Concerning this clone itself: At one boundary the junction diverges from the germline segment, which might be a read error. This rearrangement joins TRBV7-9 to TRBJ2-2, with 10 bases identical to TRBD2. Germline V gives CDR1 SEHNR, CDR2 FQNEAQ (reference sequence). The CDR3 is 17 residues long. Here the CDR3 DNA reads TGTTCCAGCAGCCTTAAGCGGGAGGGCCATCCCACCGGGGAGCTGTTTTTT. It is translated as CSSSLKREGHPTGELFF.

The V call is TRBV10-3, the J call TRBJ2-7, with 14 bases matching TRBD2. Losses at the gene ends were 2 bases for V and 4 bases for J; bases not matched to a gene: 10. The CDR3 runs 18 residues. Germline V gives CDR1 ENHRY, CDR2 SYGVKD. The CDR3 coding sequence is TGTGCCATCAGTGAGAGAACCCCCGGGACTAGCGGGAGTTACGAGCAGTACTTC. Residues: CAISERTPGTSGSYEQYF.

The chain combines TRBV30 with TRBJ2-1; D call uncertain. V was trimmed by 3 bases and J by 4 bases, leaving 19 bases between them. This CDR3 contains 16 residues. Germline assignment: CDR1 GTSNPN and CDR2 SVGIG (reference sequence). The CDR3 DNA reads TGTGCCTGGAGGAAAACCGACTGGGTAGGATACAATGAGCAGTTCTTC. Encoded protein: CAWRKTDWVGYNEQFF.

The gene calls are TRBV7-8 and TRBJ1-1, with a tentative D call TRBD1 (5 bases). The V end was cut by 6 bases, the J end by 0 bases, with 17 bases between. Germline values: CDR1 SGHVS, CDR2 FQNEAQ. CDR3 length equals 16 residues. CDR3 residues: CASSLYGRGVNTEAFF. The CDR3 DNA is TGTGCCAGCAGTCTTTATGGTCGGGGGGTGAACACTGAAGCTTTCTTT. The full variable domain, with the rest looked up from reference TRBV7-8 and TRBJ1-1, is GAGVSQSPRYKVAKRGQDVALRCDPISGHVSLFWYQQALGQGPEFLTYFQNEAQLDKSGLPSDRFFAERPEGSVSTLKIQRTQQEDSAVYLCASSLYGRGVNTEAFFGQGTRLTVV.

The rearrangement joins TRBV6-6 to TRBJ2-1, with 7 bases that match TRBD2. This CDR3 spans 16 amino acids. CDR1 MNHNY and CDR2 SVGAGI come from the germline V gene (reference sequence). Trimming cost V 0 bases and J 4 bases; bases outside gene matches: 6. The CDR3 spells CASSYSKASGYNEQFF. CDR3 nucleotide sequence: TGTGCCAGCAGTTACTCGAAGGCTAGCGGATACAATGAGCAGTTCTTC.

This clone showed up just once. At one of its ends the junction is not consistent with the germline gene, which may arise from a read error. CDR3 nucleotide sequence: TGTTCCAGCAGCCGGAGCCCGATGGAGCAGTACTTC. It yields the protein CSSSRSPMEQYF. The gene calls are TRBV7-9 and TRBJ2-7; D remains ambiguous. CDR3 length: 12 residues. Germline CDR1 and CDR2: SEHNR and FQNEAQ (reference sequence).

The rearrangement uses TRBV27 and TRBJ1-1; D gene uncertain. This CDR3 has 15 residues. The germline V gene has CDR1 MNHEY and CDR2 SMNVEV (reference sequence). With 2 bases removed from V and 1 base from J, the gap between germline ends came to 11 bases. The CDR3 region has the DNA TGTGCCAGCAGTTTAAACGGACTGGCGAACACTGAAGCTTTCTTT. This encodes CASSLNGLANTEAFF.

This chain links TRBV30 with TRBJ2-1, with TRBD2 matching over 12 bases. Germline CDR1 is GTSNPN and CDR2 is SVGIG (reference sequence). CDR3 length equals 16 residues. The junction had 10 bases not matched to a gene; V was cut back by 3 bases and J by 7 bases. The CDR3 spells CAWRPTGLAGSNEQFF. CDR3 DNA: TGTGCCTGGAGACCAACCGGACTAGCGGGATCTAATGAGCAGTTCTTC.

This clone was detected a few times. This rearrangement joins TRBV7-2 to TRBJ2-7, with 9 bases lining up with TRBD2. The germline CDR1 and CDR2 sequences are SGHTA and FQGNSA. The CDR3 spans 15 residues. Trimming removed 2 bases from V and 7 bases from J; junction bases left unmatched: 9. This chain's CDR3 is CASSLSAGGTWEQYF. The CDR3 DNA reads as TGTGCCAGCAGCTTAAGTGCGGGAGGGACCTGGGAGCAGTACTTC.

The chain links TRBV12-5 to TRBJ2-2; D remains unclear. This CDR3 is built from 15 residues. V was cut by 2 bases and J by 4 bases, with 11 bases left in between. CDR1 is LGHNT and CDR2 is FRNRAP in the germline V gene. CDR3 sequence reads: CASGLSTVITGELFF. As DNA, the CDR3 is TGTGCTAGTGGTTTGTCAACAGTTATCACCGGGGAGCTGTTTTTT. Full variable domain (rest looked up from reference TRBV12-5 and TRBJ2-2): DARVTQTPRHKVTEMGQEVTMRCQPILGHNTVFWYRQTMMQGLELLAYFRNRAPLDDSGMPKDRFSAEMPDATLATLKIQPSEPRDSAVYFCASGLSTVITGELFFGEGSRLTVL.

This chain links TRBV29-1 with TRBJ2-3; TRBD2 matches 7 bases. Germline V CDR1 and CDR2: SQVTM, ANQGSEA. The CDR3 contains 14 residues. V dropped 3 bases and J dropped 6; count of bases not matched to a gene: 9. The CDR3 here is CSVDWAGVADTQYF. The CDR3 DNA is TGCAGCGTTGATTGGGCGGGAGTAGCGGATACGCAGTATTTT.

The rearrangement uses TRBV6-1 and TRBJ1-4, with 10 bases matching TRBD1. This CDR3 is built from 15 residues. J gave up 7 bases and V 5 bases, and 7 bases lay outside the gene matches. Germline values: CDR1 MNHNS, CDR2 SASEGT. The CDR3 bases are TGTGCCAGCAGTTGGGGGGGACAGGGGTCTGAAAAACTGTTTTTT. Translating gives CASSWGGQGSEKLFF.

This chain connects TRBV4-1 to TRBJ2-7, with a tentative D call TRBD2 (6 bases). The CDR3 is made up of 14 amino acids. CDR1 and CDR2 (germline): MGHRA, YSYEKL. The V gene lost 4 bases and the J gene lost 5 bases, with 15 bases spanning the gap. CDR3 region: CASSRPGGKHEQYF. Here the CDR3 DNA reads TGCGCCAGCAGCCGACCCGGGGGTAAGCACGAGCAGTACTTC.

The chain recombines TRBV19 with TRBJ1-2; no definite D call. Trimming left V 0 bases short and J 3 bases short, with 8 bases between. CDR3 length: 14 amino acids. In germline, CDR1 is LNHDA, CDR2 SQIVND (reference sequence). CDR3 nucleotides: TGTGCCAGTAGTATAGATTCCGGGGACTATGGCTACACCTTC. Translation: CASSIDSGDYGYTF.

This rearrangement joins TRBV14 to TRBJ2-1; 16 positions agree with TRBD2. The V gene's germline CDR1 is SGHDN and CDR2 FVKESK. CDR3 length: 18 residues. V was clipped by 5 bases and J by 3 bases; unmatched bases: 7. CDR3 DNA: TGTGCCAGCAGCTACCCCGGGACTAGCGGGAGGGGCTACAATGAGCAGTTCTTC. This codes for CASSYPGTSGRGYNEQFF. The full variable domain, in which reference TRBV14 and TRBJ2-1 provide the parts outside the CDR3, is EAGVTQFPSHSVIEKGQTVTLRCDPISGHDNLYWYRRVMGKEIKFLLHFVKESKQDESGMPNNRFLAERTGGTYSTLKVQPAELEDSGVYFCASSYPGTSGRGYNEQFFGPGTRLTVL.

This rearrangement joins TRBV7-9 to TRBJ2-5; 8 bases align to TRBD1. Trimming took 3 bases from V and 5 from J; bases not matched to a gene: 11. Germline V gives CDR1 SEHNR, CDR2 FQNEAQ (reference sequence). The CDR3 spans 16 residues. CDR3 protein: CASSFDRGGFGETQYF. The CDR3 DNA reads as TGTGCCAGCAGCTTCGACAGGGGCGGGTTCGGGGAGACCCAGTACTTC.

On this clone itself: The junction does not match germline at one end; this may be a read error. V gene TRBV7-9 combines with J gene TRBJ2-5; 8 nucleotides line up with TRBD1. CDR3 size: 15 residues. Germline V gives CDR1 SEHNR, CDR2 FQNEAQ (reference sequence). CDR3 residues: CSSTRGDRFQETQYF. The CDR3 DNA reads as TGTTCCAGCACTCGCGGGGACAGGTTCCAAGAGACCCAGTACTTC.

The chain has TRBV7-9 and TRBJ1-6, with D maybe TRBD1 (5 bases). In germline, CDR1 is SEHNR, CDR2 FQNEAQ (reference sequence). The CDR3 consists of 16 residues. V was clipped by 0 bases and J by 10 bases, with 16 bases between them. The CDR3 bases are TGTGCCAGCAGCTTAGCCAGACGGGGGGGAAACTCACCCCTCCACTTT. Protein sequence: CASSLARRGGNSPLHF.

The chain has TRBV18 and TRBJ2-7; 9 bases match TRBD1. CDR3 length: 16 residues. V shed 5 bases, J shed 7 bases, and the junction held 15 bases outside the gene matches. Germline CDR1 is KGHSH and CDR2 is LQKENI. CDR3: CASSSLTGTGSGEQYF. CDR3 nucleotides: TGTGCCAGCTCATCCCTCACCGGGACAGGGTCGGGAGAGCAGTACTTC.

The chain uses TRBV5-6 and TRBJ2-7; 14 bases align to TRBD2. The CDR3 totals 16 residues. Germline-derived CDR1 and CDR2 are SGHDT and YYEEEE. V dropped 3 bases and J dropped 6; count of bases not matched to a gene: 8. The DNA for the CDR3 is TGTGCCAGCAGCTGGGGGGGGACTAGCGGGAGTCTCGAGCAGTACTTC. Protein product: CASSWGGTSGSLEQYF.

This clone showed up just once. This chain uses TRBV6-4 with TRBJ1-6; D might be TRBD1 (5 bases). Germline CDR1 is MRHNA and CDR2 is SNTAGT. This CDR3 spans 13 amino acids. V lost 10 bases and J lost 5, with 12 bases in between. CDR3: CAKVTEDNSPLHF. DNA of the CDR3: TGTGCCAAAGTGACAGAGGATAATTCACCCCTCCACTTT.